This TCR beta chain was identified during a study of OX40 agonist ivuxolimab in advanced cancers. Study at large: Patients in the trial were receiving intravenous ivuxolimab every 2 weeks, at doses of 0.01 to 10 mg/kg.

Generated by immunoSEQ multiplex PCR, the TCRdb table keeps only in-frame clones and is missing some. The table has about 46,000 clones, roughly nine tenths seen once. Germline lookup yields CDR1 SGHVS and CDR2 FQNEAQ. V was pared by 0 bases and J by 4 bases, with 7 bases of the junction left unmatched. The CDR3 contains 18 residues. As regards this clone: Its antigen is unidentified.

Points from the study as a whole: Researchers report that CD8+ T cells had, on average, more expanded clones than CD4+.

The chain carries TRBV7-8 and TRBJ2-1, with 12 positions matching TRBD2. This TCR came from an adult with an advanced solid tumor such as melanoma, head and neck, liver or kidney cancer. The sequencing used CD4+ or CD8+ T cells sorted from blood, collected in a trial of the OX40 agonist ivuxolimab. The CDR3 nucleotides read TGTGCCAGCAGCTTAGCAGCTGGACTAGCGGGACCATACAATGAGCAGTTCTTC. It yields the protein CASSLAAGLAGPYNEQFF.